This T cell receptor (beta chain) was captured in a study of cytomegalovirus exposure and HLA in healthy donors. The study's findings and limits: Researchers had no immune exposure information except CMV serostatus available. Later analysis identified 15,000 to 20,000 TCR beta sequences associated with HLA alleles, using a false discovery rate threshold of 0.05. Later analysis identified a missense DCLRE1C variant that was linked to TCR beta V- and J-gene trimming.

Concerning this clone: Antigen specificity is unknown.

After removal of 5 bases from V and 3 bases from J, the junction contained 10 bases not matched to a gene. The CDR3 is 15 residues long. Germline V gives CDR1 MNHEY, CDR2 SVGAGI. Researchers ran the PCR with 60 Vbeta and 13 Jbeta primers. The repertoire was sequenced with immunoSEQ multiplex PCR; TCRdb's copy has only in-frame clones and lacks some. The data contain 150,000 or so clones, under 90% of them singletons. The source of this sequence is a young man in good health and CMV-seronegative. V is TRBV6-5 and J is TRBJ2-7; TRBD1 agrees at 7 bases. The sample was PBMCs. In DNA form, the CDR3 reads TGTGCCAGCAGTCGCTCCGACAGGGCAGTCTACGAGCAGTACTTC. Amino acid sequence: CASSRSDRAVYEQYF.